Listed below are T cell receptor beta chains from one sample, sequenced in a study of blood T cell repertoires in COVID-19. Profiling relied on immunoSEQ multiplex PCR, and the TCRdb table lists in-frame clones only, not all of them. The repertoire includes more than 70,000 clones, approximately 86% of them detected once, and roughly a sixth sits in the top ten. What was sequenced was peripheral blood. These receptors were collected from an elderly woman with acute or convalescent COVID-19. The CDR3 runs from the conserved cysteine through the conserved F or W. The D gene is left open where the match is weak. Rows may omit the clone size; those that give it use once, few, many or a size class.

J gene | V gene | D gene | clone size | CDR3 DNA | CDR3 protein
TRBJ1-3 | TRBV6-6 | TRBD1 | - | TGTGCCAGCAGTGGATCCTTCTCGGGACAGGGGGCATACACCATATATTTT | CASSGSFSGQGAYTIYF
TRBJ2-1 | TRBV7-2 | - | - | TGTGCCAGCAGCTTAGCGCCAGGGGGTGGCAGGCGCGGGAACAATGAGCAGTTCTTC | CASSLAPGGGRRGNNEQFF
TRBJ2-7 | TRBV10-3 | TRBD2 | - | TGTGCCACCGATTCGGGGGGGTCGTCCTACGAGCAGTACTTC | CATDSGGSSYEQYF
TRBJ1-2 | TRBV12-5 | - | once | TGTGCTAGTGGTATGGCGGGGGGTAACTATGGCTACACCTTC | CASGMAGGNYGYTF
TRBJ1-6 | TRBV19 | - | - | TGTGCCAGTCAAGGCCCTAGCTCCTATAATTCACCCCTCCACTTT | CASQGPSSYNSPLHF
TRBJ2-1 | TRBV7-3 | TRBD2 | - | TGTGCCAGCAGCAAAGGCGCCGGGGGGGCCTACAATGAGCAGTTCTTC | CASSKGAGGAYNEQFF
TRBJ1-6 | TRBV19 | TRBD1 | - | TGTGCCAGTAGTATCGGGGACAGGGTTAATTCACCCCTCCACTTT | CASSIGDRVNSPLHF
TRBJ1-4 | TRBV28 | TRBD1 | few | TGTGCCAGCGCACAGGGGGATAATGAAAAACTGTTTTTT | CASAQGDNEKLFF
TRBJ2-5 | TRBV25-1 | - | once | TGTGCCAGCAGTGAACCGGGAAAAGGAGAGACCCAGTACTTC | CASSEPGKGETQYF
TRBJ1-1 | TRBV6-5 | - | - | TGTGCCAGCAGTTCCCAGGGAAGGACTGAAGCTTTCTTT | CASSSQGRTEAFF
TRBJ2-5 | TRBV11-2 | - | - | TGTGCCAGCAGACCAGGGCTCCAAGAGACCCAGTACTTC | CASRPGLQETQYF
TRBJ2-7 | TRBV11-2 | - | - | TGTGCCAGCAGCCCCTGGACCGGGACACGGTTCTACGAGCAGTACTTC | CASSPWTGTRFYEQYF
TRBJ1-1 | TRBV5-5 | - | - | TGTGCCAGCAGCTTCCAGGGATCGAACACTGAAGCTTTCTTT | CASSFQGSNTEAFF
TRBJ1-5 | TRBV6-5 | - | - | TGTGCCAGCAGCTCCGGACGGGAACTTAATCAGCCCCAGCATTTT | CASSSGRELNQPQHF